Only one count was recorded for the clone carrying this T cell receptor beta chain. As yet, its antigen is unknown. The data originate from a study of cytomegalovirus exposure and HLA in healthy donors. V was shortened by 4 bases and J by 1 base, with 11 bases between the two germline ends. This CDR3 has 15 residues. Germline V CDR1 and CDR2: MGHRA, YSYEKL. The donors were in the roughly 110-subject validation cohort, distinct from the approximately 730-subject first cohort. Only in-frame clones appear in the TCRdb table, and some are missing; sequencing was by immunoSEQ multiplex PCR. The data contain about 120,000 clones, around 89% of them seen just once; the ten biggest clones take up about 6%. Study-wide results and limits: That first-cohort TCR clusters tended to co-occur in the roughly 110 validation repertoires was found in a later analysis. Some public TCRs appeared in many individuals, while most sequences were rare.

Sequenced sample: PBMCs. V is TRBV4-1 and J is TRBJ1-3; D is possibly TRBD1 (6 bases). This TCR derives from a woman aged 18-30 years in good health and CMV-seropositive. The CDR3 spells CASSRFTGSGNTIYF. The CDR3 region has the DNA TGCGCCAGCAGCCGATTTACAGGGTCTGGAAACACCATATATTTT.